This T cell receptor (beta chain) comes out of a study of PD-L1 blockade in urothelial cancer. Background on the study: Bladder-origin urothelial cancer in males covered twenty-five of 29 patients. Between 0 and 3 prior chemotherapy regimens had been given to patients. Blood underwent analysis 3 weeks (second dose) and 6 weeks after treatment began.

The method was immunoSEQ multiplex PCR; TCRdb's version includes in-frame clones alone and lacks a portion of them. The data hold about 120,000 clones, with 75% to 90% observed a single time. As to time point: peripheral blood 6 weeks after treatment start. Between 1 and 8 samples, pretreatment and on-treatment, were given by each patient. Sequencing was performed on PBMCs, taken around atezolizumab (anti-PD-L1) treatment. This clonotype was sampled from a man between 60 and 75 years old with urothelial cancer.

DNA for the CDR3: TGTGCCACAGGGAAAAGCACTGAAGCTTTCTTT. Translated, it gives CATGKSTEAFF. The chain links TRBV13 to TRBJ1-1, with a possible D match to TRBD1 (5 bases). The CDR3 is 11 amino acids. Germline values: CDR1 PRHDT, CDR2 FYEKMQ (reference sequence). V gave up 10 bases and J gave up 4 bases, with 10 bases separating them. Looking up the rest from reference TRBV13 and TRBJ1-1 gives the full variable domain: AAGVIQSPRHLIKEKRETATLKCYPIPRHDTVYWYQQGPGQDPQFLISFYEKMQSDKGSIPDRFSAQQFSDYHSELNMSSLELGDSALYFCATGKSTEAFFGQGTRLTVV.